This T cell receptor (beta chain) derives from a study of Tregs in tolerant kidney transplant recipients. General study findings and limits: Biological reproducibility was not directly addressed, but technical replication error appeared minimal.

Data came from immunoSEQ multiplex PCR; TCRdb stores just in-frame clones and leaves some out. Recorded here are 30,000 or so clones; the top ten clones represent approximately 15%. CD4+CD25+CD127- Tregs, CD4+CD25- non-Tregs, CD4 and CD8 cells were sorted. Remarks on this clone: Its antigen is not identified.

The material was CD8+ T cells from blood, obtained before the transplant. This TCR was recovered from a human donor who received a combined kidney and bone marrow transplant.

The CDR3 DNA, read in part, is TGCGCCAGCAGCAATCCTTGGCCCCCAACCTACGAG. Amino acids: CASSNPWPPTYE. The CDR3 reads in full as CASSNPWPPTYEQYF. This chain joins TRBV5-1 and TRBJ2-7; D gene ambiguous. The CDR3 extends 3 residues past the end of the read, so its final part is completed from the germline J gene. CDR3 length: 15 amino acids. V lost 4 bases, J lost 2 bases, and 16 bases lay in between. CDR1 and CDR2 (germline): SGHRS, YFSETQ.